The TCR beta chain described here comes from a study of T cell responses to AZD1222 COVID-19 vaccine listed by TCRdb under 2021. With respect to the entire study: TCR sequencing covered about 230 trial participants: 207 given two doses of AZD1222 and 26 given two doses of MenACWY control vaccine. Trial participants were enrolled by age into subgroups of 18-55, 56-69 and 70-plus years, and around 150, 29 and 61 TCR-sequenced participants, respectively, were included in these subgroups. Results and caveats for the whole study, not just this receptor: Participants were mostly white British and included more females than males, and it was suggested by the authors that clonal diversity may have been underestimated. Nearly half of unique spike-specific TCRs reportedly recognized epitopes outside regions mutated in the B.1.351 and B.1.1.7 variants. A significant rise in spike-specific TCR breadth and depth was observed after two AZD1222 doses relative to day 0 and relative to MenACWY recipients. The 56-69-year group was small, and its depth increase did not reach significance, likely because of low power. Because no day 14 peak-response samples were available, the repertoires could be characterized only after the peak T cell response. Vaccine-associated CD4 TCRs spanned the whole spike protein, with dominant responses in regions 160-218 and 743-854. Conclusions about previously exposed vaccinees are limited, since just 5 or 6 AZD1222 recipients were seropositive for SARS-CoV-2 at baseline.

In the germline V gene, CDR1 corresponds to LGHNA and CDR2 to YNFKEQ. V gives up 0 bases and J gives up 6 bases, and the segment between their germline ends measures 5 bases. The CDR3 numbers 12 residues from cysteine through phenylalanine. This entry keeps only the CDR3 DNA: 36 bases, framed from base 1. The CDR3 regions of human TCRbeta chains were analyzed by immunosequencing. The source study handled its data this way. TCRs in the repertoires were compared against a reference library of SARS-CoV-2-specific TCRs that had been generated with the MIRA antigen-specificity platform. Breadth meant the fraction of unique TCRs that were SARS-CoV-2-associated, whereas depth meant the fraction of total T cells that were SARS-CoV-2-associated. Using the MIRA data, every spike-specific TCR was mapped to the spike region that the TCR reacted to and assigned to either a CD4 or a CD8 class. Log10-transformed breadth and depth values were compared by one-way ANOVA with Sidak's multiple comparisons tests. TCRdb carries this immuneACCESS record with in-frame sequences only. Its versions omit some clonotypes, under half of them owing to an unresolved V gene in the studies checked, with the rest unexplained. V and J calls and clone size come straight from that table; D and trimming were deduced from the DNA. Recorded for this sample are 130,000 to 150,000 clones; around 90% of them occurred a single time. Roughly 2.8% of the sample belongs to the ten largest clones.

The sample's time point label, in plain terms: baseline before first vaccination. The sample's treatment or condition label, decoded: meningococcal conjugate vaccine given as trial control. Samples from vaccinated people were obtained from the UK trials COV001 and COV002, which included a single-blind randomized controlled phase 2/3 trial of AZD1222 (ChAdOx1 nCoV-19) in healthy adults. For TCRbeta chain sequencing, PBMC samples were collected from trial participants at day 0 and at day 28 after the second dose. To note about this clone: The target of this receptor is not known. No much larger clone exists at a distance of one base, and base qualities are not known.

The chain was built from TRBV4-2 and TRBJ1-2, with the D gene call left open. The sequencing used peripheral blood, collected on day 0 of MenACWY control vaccination. The TCR sequence derives from an adult in good health. The CDR3 protein sequence reads: CASSQDGNGYTF. The nucleotide sequence is TGTGCCAGCAGCCAAGATGGGAATGGCTACACCTTC.